The sample holds many counts of the clone carrying this T cell receptor (beta chain). The antigen remains undetermined. The data stem from a study of T cells in Graves' hyperthyroidism and ophthalmopathy. This CDR3 is 13 amino acids long. Germline V gene lookup returns CDR1 MNHEY and CDR2 SVGEGT. The junction had 5 bases not matched to a gene; V was cut back by 7 bases and J by 4 bases. Researchers defined stable Graves' hyperthyroidism as no ophthalmopathy progression within 18 months. Each patient was aged 18 to 65 and had newly diagnosed hyperthyroidism of under 2 months' duration. Diagnoses used clinical symptoms, serum thyroxine and TRAb, thyroid ultrasound and orbital computed tomography. Overall study results and limits: Blood also carried most thyroid clonotypes expanded above 0.001.

The CDR3 regions of TCR beta were amplified from RNA transcripts. The HTBI primer set served for first-round RT-PCR of the TCR CDR3. Via MiXCR, TCRdb re-called the multiplex PCR reads, giving one row per CDR3 protein. The table lists 470,000 or so distinct CDR3 sequences, roughly 20% of them singletons. This sequence was found in a man aged 18 to 30 with Graves' hyperthyroidism. The specimen sequenced was blood. J is TRBJ1-1 and V is TRBV6-2 or TRBV6-3; 8 bases match TRBD1. The CDR3 sequence: CASTSQGVTEAFF. The CDR3 DNA reads as TGTGCCAGCACCTCACAGGGGGTCACTGAAGCTTTCTTT.